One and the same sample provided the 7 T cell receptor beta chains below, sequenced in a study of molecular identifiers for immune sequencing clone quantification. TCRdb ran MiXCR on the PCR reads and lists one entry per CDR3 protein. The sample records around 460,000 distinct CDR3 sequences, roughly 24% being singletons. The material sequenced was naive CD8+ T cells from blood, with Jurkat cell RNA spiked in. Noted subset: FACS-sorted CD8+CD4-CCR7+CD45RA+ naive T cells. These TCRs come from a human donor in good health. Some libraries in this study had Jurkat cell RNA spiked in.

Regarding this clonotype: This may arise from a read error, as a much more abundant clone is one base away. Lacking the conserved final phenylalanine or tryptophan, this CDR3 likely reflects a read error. CDR3 amino acids: CASSLRGNTGELFS. The CDR3 DNA reads as TGTGCCAGCAGCTTGAGGGGGAACACCGGGGAGCTGTTTTCT. The gene calls are TRBV5-4 and TRBJ2-2, with D tentatively TRBD1 (5 bases). From germline, CDR1 is SGHNT and CDR2 YYREEE (reference sequence). Trimming stripped 1 base from V and 1 base from J, with 5 bases between. The CDR3 runs to 14 residues.

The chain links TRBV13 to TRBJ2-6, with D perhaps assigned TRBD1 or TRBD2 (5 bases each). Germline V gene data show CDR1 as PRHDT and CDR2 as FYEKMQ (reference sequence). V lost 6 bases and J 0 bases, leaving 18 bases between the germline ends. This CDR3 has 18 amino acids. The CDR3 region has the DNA TGTGCCAGCAGACTGCTCTGGGACGGAAGCTCTGGGGCCAACGTCCTGACTTTC. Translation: CASRLLWDGSSGANVLTF.

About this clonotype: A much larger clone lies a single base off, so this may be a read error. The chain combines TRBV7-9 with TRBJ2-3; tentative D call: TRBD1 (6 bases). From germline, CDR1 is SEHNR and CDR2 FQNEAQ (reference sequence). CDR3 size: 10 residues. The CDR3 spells CAIETGTQYF. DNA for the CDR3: TGTGCCATCGAGACAGGTACGCAGTATTTT.

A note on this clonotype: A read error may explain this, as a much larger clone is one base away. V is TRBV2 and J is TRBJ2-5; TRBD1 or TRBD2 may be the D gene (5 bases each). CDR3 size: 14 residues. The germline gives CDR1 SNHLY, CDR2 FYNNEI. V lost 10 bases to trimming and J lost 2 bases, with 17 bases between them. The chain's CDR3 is CATEPGAGQETQYF. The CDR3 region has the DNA TGTGCCACAGAGCCCGGGGCAGGGCAAGAGACCCAGTACTTC.

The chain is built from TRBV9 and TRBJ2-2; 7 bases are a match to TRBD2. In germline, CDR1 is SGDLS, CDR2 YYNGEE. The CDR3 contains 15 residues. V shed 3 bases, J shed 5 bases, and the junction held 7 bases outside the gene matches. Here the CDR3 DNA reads TGTGCCAGCAGCGCTAGGGAGGGTTGGACCGGGGAGCTGTTTTTT. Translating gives CASSAREGWTGELFF.

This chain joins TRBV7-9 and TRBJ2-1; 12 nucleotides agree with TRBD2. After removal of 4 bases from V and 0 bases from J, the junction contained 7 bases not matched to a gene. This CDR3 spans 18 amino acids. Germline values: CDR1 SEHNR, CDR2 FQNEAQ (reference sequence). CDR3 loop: CASSSLAGGQSSYNEQFF. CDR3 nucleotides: TGTGCCAGCAGCTCGCTAGCGGGGGGGCAAAGCTCCTACAATGAGCAGTTCTTC.

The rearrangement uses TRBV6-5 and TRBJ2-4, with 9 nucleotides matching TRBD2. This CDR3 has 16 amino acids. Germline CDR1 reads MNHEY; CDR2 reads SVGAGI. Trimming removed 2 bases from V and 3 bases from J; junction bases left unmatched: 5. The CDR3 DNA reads TGTGCCAGCAGTTACGTGGCGGGAGGGGGCAAAAACATTCAGTACTTC. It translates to CASSYVAGGGKNIQYF.